One sample yielded the 11 T cell receptor beta chains listed below, sequenced in a study of blood T cell repertoires in COVID-19. The protocol was immunoSEQ multiplex PCR, while the TCRdb copy is restricted to in-frame clones and leaves out a portion. The sample lists approximately 200,000 clones; approximately 84% were seen once. The specimen was PBMCs or T cells enriched from blood (not recorded which). These receptor sequences come from a woman under 40 who had recovered from COVID-19.

The genes are TRBV2 and TRBJ1-5; TRBD1 matches 9 bases. CDR3 length: 15 amino acids. V lost 5 bases to trimming and J lost 4 bases; unmatched junction nucleotides: 6. Germline assignment: CDR1 SNHLY and CDR2 FYNNEI. The CDR3 here is CASSLGTGRNQPQHF. The CDR3 DNA follows: TGTGCCAGCAGTCTTGGGACAGGGAGGAATCAGCCCCAGCATTTT.

This sequence joins TRBV6-5 and TRBJ2-5; D perhaps matches TRBD2 (5 bases). V gave up 5 bases and J gave up 5 bases, with 9 bases separating them. Germline loops: CDR1 MNHEY, CDR2 SVGAGI. CDR3 length equals 12 residues. In DNA form, the CDR3 reads TGTGCCAGCAGTCCCCGCGGGGAGACCCAGTACTTC. Protein sequence: CASSPRGETQYF.

The chain joins TRBV10-1 to TRBJ1-1; D might be TRBD1 (6 bases). The CDR3 consists of 13 residues. V was trimmed by 7 bases and J by 5 bases, leaving 14 bases between them. Germline V gene data show CDR1 as WNHNN and CDR2 as SYGVQD (reference sequence). The CDR3 sequence: CASTDRLVTEAFF. For the CDR3, the DNA is TGCGCCAGCACCGACAGGTTGGTGACTGAAGCTTTCTTT.

The chain links TRBV27 to TRBJ2-1, with D maybe TRBD2 (7 bases). The CDR3 loop spans 16 amino acids. V gave up 4 bases and J gave up 0 bases, with 13 bases separating them. Germline lookup yields CDR1 MNHEY and CDR2 SMNVEV (reference sequence). CDR3 protein: CASSYRGAHSYNEQFF. The CDR3 nucleotides are TGTGCCAGCAGTTATCGGGGGGCTCACTCCTACAATGAGCAGTTCTTC.

Written as DNA, the CDR3 is TGTGCTAGTGGTTTCGCGGGGAAACACAACAGGGGGCGCGAGGAGACCCAGTACTTC. It codes for CASGFAGKHNRGREETQYF. The V gene is TRBV12-5, the J gene TRBJ2-5; TRBD1 agrees at 9 bases. The ends lost 3 bases at V and 5 bases at J; junction bases unmatched: 19. In germline, CDR1 is LGHNT, CDR2 FRNRAP. The CDR3 totals 19 residues.

The rearrangement uses TRBV10-2 and TRBJ2-7, with TRBD1 as a possible D gene (5 bases). The CDR3 loop spans 14 amino acids. In germline, CDR1 is WSHSY, CDR2 SAAADI. The germline V and J ends were trimmed by 4 bases and 5 bases, with 15 bases remaining between them. The CDR3 nucleotides are TGCGCCAGCAGTGGACAGCTGATTAGAGACGAGCAGTACTTC. Residues: CASSGQLIRDEQYF.

The J gene is TRBJ2-1, the V gene TRBV19; 8 bases match TRBD2. Germline V CDR1 and CDR2: LNHDA, SQIVND (reference sequence). This CDR3 is 16 amino acids long. The V gene end was trimmed by 2 bases and the J gene end by 4 bases; junction bases not matched to a gene: 7. The CDR3 reads CASSIPAGVTYNEQFF. In nucleotides, the CDR3 is TGTGCCAGTAGTATACCAGCGGGAGTAACTTACAATGAGCAGTTCTTC.

The CDR3 here is CASSLSVRKDRGEAFF. CDR3 bases: TGTGCCAGCAGTTTATCCGTAAGAAAGGACAGGGGTGAAGCTTTCTTT. The J gene is TRBJ1-1, the V gene TRBV27, with 9 bases lining up with TRBD1. The V and J ends lost 0 bases and 7 bases, in that order; junction bases with no gene match: 9. Looked up from germline, CDR1 is MNHEY and CDR2 is SMNVEV (reference sequence). This CDR3 contains 16 residues.

This clone was detected only once. The rearrangement links TRBV7-6 to TRBJ1-6, with D possibly being TRBD1 (6 bases). The V and J ends lost 5 bases and 10 bases respectively, with 18 bases between them. The germline CDR1 and CDR2 sequences are SGHVS and FNYEAQ. The CDR3 spans 15 residues. As DNA, the CDR3 is TGTGCCAGCAGCCCCACCGGGACAAATTACTCACCCCTCCACTTT. Its translation: CASSPTGTNYSPLHF.

This clone was picked up one time. V and J are TRBV11-2 and TRBJ1-4, with 7 bases fitting TRBD1. CDR1 and CDR2 from the germline V gene are SGHAT and FQNNGV. V dropped 5 bases and J dropped 0; count of bases not matched to a gene: 9. This CDR3 is 17 amino acids long. CDR3 nucleotide sequence: TGTGCCAGCAGCACCTTAGCAGGGACAGCAACTAATGAAAAACTGTTTTTT. As protein: CASSTLAGTATNEKLFF.

The chain recombines TRBV27 with TRBJ2-7, with TRBD1 identical over 9 bases. The CDR3 sequence is 13 residues long. V trimming: 8 bases; J trimming: 1 base; junction bases outside the gene matches: 3. Germline V gene sequence: CDR1 MNHEY, CDR2 SMNVEV (reference sequence). CDR3 nucleotide sequence: TGTGCCAGCCGGGACAGGGTTTCCTACGAGCAGTACTTC. Translated, it gives CASRDRVSYEQYF.